A single sample gave rise to the 25 T cell receptor beta chains below, sequenced in a study of T cell responses to AZD1222 COVID-19 vaccine. The assay was immunoSEQ multiplex PCR, and TCRdb's table has in-frame clones only and misses some. Found here are fewer than 150,000 clones, approximately 90% of them singletons; the top ten hold roughly 3.1%. This material consisted of peripheral blood, taken on day 0 of AZD1222 vaccination. The origin of the receptors is an adult in good health.

The chain carries TRBV18 and TRBJ1-1; D is unresolved. From germline, CDR1 is KGHSH and CDR2 LQKENI. With 9 bases removed from V and 3 bases from J, the gap between germline ends came to 14 bases. There are 13 residues in the CDR3. CDR3 nucleotides: TGTGCCAGTTTGCCGGCTACGGACACTGAAGCTTTCTTT. This encodes CASLPATDTEAFF.

This chain uses TRBV12-3 or TRBV12-4 with TRBJ2-3; D may be TRBD2 (6 bases). Trimming stripped 3 bases from V and 4 bases from J, with 8 bases between. The CDR3 length is 13 residues. CDR3 in DNA: TGTGCCAGCAGTTTTTGGGGGGCAGATACGCAGTATTTT. It translates to CASSFWGADTQYF.

This sequence joins TRBV10-3 and TRBJ1-1; D unclear. V was trimmed by 6 bases and J by 1 base, leaving 21 bases between them. Germline values: CDR1 ENHRY, CDR2 SYGVKD. This CDR3 spans 17 amino acids. CDR3 bases: TGTGCCATCAGCCCCGAGGGAACCTTCCGGGCGAACACTGAAGCTTTCTTT. Amino acid sequence: CAISPEGTFRANTEAFF.

The chain recombines TRBV27 with TRBJ2-2; D remains unclear. The CDR3 consists of 17 residues. V lost 3 bases and J 4 bases, leaving 18 bases between the germline ends. Germline V CDR1 and CDR2: MNHEY, SMNVEV (reference sequence). Here the CDR3 reads CASSLAINFLITGELFF. CDR3 DNA sequence: TGTGCCAGCAGTTTGGCCATAAACTTTCTAATCACCGGGGAGCTGTTTTTT.

This chain connects TRBV3-1 (or the pseudogene TRBV3-2) to TRBJ2-1; 11 positions match TRBD2. The germline gives CDR1 LGHDT, CDR2 YNNKEL (reference sequence). V trimming: 0 bases; J trimming: 6 bases; junction bases outside the gene matches: 1. The CDR3 extends over 15 amino acids. The CDR3 coding sequence is TGTGCCAGCAGCCAAGACGGGACTAGCGGCAATGAGCAGTTCTTC. It codes for CASSQDGTSGNEQFF.

The CDR3 DNA reads as TGTGCCAGTAGTCAGGCTCGAAACTCTGGAAACACCATATATTTT. This encodes CASSQARNSGNTIYF. V gene TRBV19 combines with J gene TRBJ1-3; unclear D gene. Looked up from germline, CDR1 is LNHDA and CDR2 is SQIVND (reference sequence). Trimming took 5 bases from V and 0 from J, leaving 11 bases between them. The CDR3 is 15 residues long.

The V call is TRBV7-2, the J call TRBJ1-1; 10 nucleotides match TRBD1. J gave up 8 bases and V 2 bases, and 11 bases lay outside the gene matches. This CDR3 region has 16 residues. In germline, CDR1 is SGHTA, CDR2 FQGNSA. The CDR3 loop reads CASSLTAGRQGAEAFF. As DNA, the CDR3 is TGTGCCAGCAGCTTAACAGCGGGGAGACAGGGGGCAGAAGCTTTCTTT.

The chain combines TRBV2 with TRBJ2-7; D is perhaps TRBD1 or TRBD2 (6 bases each). CDR1 and CDR2 from the germline V gene are SNHLY and FYNNEI. V shed 4 bases and J shed 5 bases, with 18 bases lying between them. CDR3 length: 15 residues. CDR3 bases: TGTGCCAGCAGTGGGGGGCGGGGCGGTGGTGACGAGCAGTACTTC. Its protein product is CASSGGRGGGDEQYF.

V gene TRBV24-1 combines with J gene TRBJ1-2; 9 bases agree with TRBD1. Germline assignment: CDR1 KGHDR and CDR2 SFDVKD. J was trimmed by 4 bases and V by 4 bases; bases with no gene match: 9. This CDR3 comprises 16 residues. The DNA of the CDR3 is TGTGCCACCAGTGACTACGACAGGGGGTCTTTCTATGGCTACACCTTC. This translates into CATSDYDRGSFYGYTF.

The rearrangement links TRBV19 to TRBJ1-4; a possible D gene is TRBD1 (5 bases). Trimming left V 8 bases short and J 3 bases short, with 10 bases between. Germline V gene sequence: CDR1 LNHDA, CDR2 SQIVND (reference sequence). This CDR3 contains 13 residues. For the CDR3, the DNA is TGTGCCAGTGAGGGAGGGGCTAATGAAAAACTGTTTTTT. Its translation: CASEGGANEKLFF.

The V and J genes are TRBV12-3 or TRBV12-4 and TRBJ1-2, with D hard to call. The CDR3 has 13 residues. V dropped 1 base and J dropped 1 base, with 4 bases sitting between them. CDR3 loop: CASSLGGNYGYTF. CDR3 in DNA: TGTGCCAGCAGTTTAGGGGGTAACTATGGCTACACCTTC.

The CDR3 loop reads CASSIIRDRAYEQYF. DNA for the CDR3: TGTGCCAGTAGTATAATCCGGGACCGAGCTTACGAGCAGTACTTC. The rearrangement links TRBV19 to TRBJ2-7; either TRBD1 or TRBD2 may fit D (5 bases each). CDR3 size: 15 residues. The germline V gene has CDR1 LNHDA and CDR2 SQIVND (reference sequence). V was clipped by 2 bases and J by 4 bases, with 15 bases between them.

The chain joins TRBV2 to TRBJ1-1; 7 positions agree with TRBD1. This CDR3 comprises 14 residues. CDR1 SNHLY and CDR2 FYNNEI come from the germline V gene. V lost 7 bases and J lost 0; bases outside the gene matches: 5. CDR3 sequence (DNA): TGTGCCAGCATTGAGGACAGGTTGAACACTGAAGCTTTCTTT. Its protein product is CASIEDRLNTEAFF. Full variable domain (rest looked up from reference TRBV2 and TRBJ1-1): EPEVTQTPSHQVTQMGQEVILRCVPISNHLYFYWYRQILGQKVEFLVSFYNNEISEKSEIFDDQFSVERPDGSNFTLKIRSTKLEDSAMYFCASIEDRLNTEAFFGQGTRLTVV.

The V call is TRBV29-1, the J call TRBJ2-5; 10 bases are a match to TRBD2. This CDR3 is built from 15 residues. CDR1 and CDR2 (germline): SQVTM, ANQGSEA. The J segment lost 6 bases and the V segment lost 8 bases, leaving 15 bases of the junction unmatched. CDR3 DNA sequence: TGCAGCCTGAAAACCGGGACTAGCGCCACCCAGACCCAGTACTTC. It translates to CSLKTGTSATQTQYF.

This rearrangement joins TRBV11-3 to TRBJ1-1, with D maybe TRBD1 (5 bases). This CDR3 region has 15 residues. Germline V CDR1 and CDR2: SGHNT, YENEEA. The germline V and J ends were trimmed by 2 bases and 4 bases, with 14 bases remaining between them. The CDR3 here is CASSLRGDRGTEAFF. The DNA of the CDR3 is TGTGCCAGCAGCTTACGGGGGGATCGGGGCACTGAAGCTTTCTTT.

CDR3 in amino acids: CASSLAGRGQVADTQYF. As DNA, the CDR3 is TGTGCCAGCAGCTTAGCAGGACGGGGGCAGGTCGCAGATACGCAGTATTTT. The chain couples TRBV11-1 to TRBJ2-3; D is possibly TRBD1 or TRBD2 (6 bases each). Germline CDR1 reads SGHAT; CDR2 reads FQDESV (reference sequence). CDR3 length: 17 amino acids. V was trimmed by 0 bases and J by 4 bases, leaving 17 bases between them.

This clone occurred once. The chain links TRBV3-1 (or the pseudogene TRBV3-2) to TRBJ2-1; D is ambiguous. The germline V and J ends were trimmed by 2 bases and 7 bases, with 12 bases remaining between them. This CDR3 contains 14 residues. Germline CDR1 is LGHDT and CDR2 is YNNKEL (reference sequence). The CDR3 reads CASSQSVRWNEQFF. The DNA for the CDR3 is TGTGCCAGCAGCCAATCAGTCCGGTGGAATGAGCAGTTCTTC.

The V and J genes are TRBV5-1 and TRBJ1-1; D is ambiguous. This CDR3 spans 11 amino acids. V lost 6 bases, J lost 4 bases, and 7 bases lay in between. In germline, CDR1 is SGHRS, CDR2 YFSETQ. The CDR3 reads CASTSPTEAFF. As DNA, the CDR3 is TGCGCCAGCACCTCGCCCACTGAAGCTTTCTTT.

The chain recombines TRBV27 with TRBJ1-1, with D possibly TRBD1 on 6 matching bases. CDR1 is MNHEY and CDR2 is SMNVEV in the germline V gene (reference sequence). The CDR3 is 14 amino acids. The V end was cut by 4 bases, the J end by 5 bases, with 14 bases between. In DNA, the CDR3 is TGTGCCAGCAGTTGGGGGGCGGGCGGAACTGAAGCTTTCTTT. This sequence encodes CASSWGAGGTEAFF.

The chain couples TRBV2 to TRBJ1-2, with 12 bases aligning to TRBD1. V was clipped by 6 bases and J by 5 bases; unmatched bases: 10. The CDR3 has 16 residues. In germline, CDR1 is SNHLY, CDR2 FYNNEI. The CDR3 DNA sequence: TGTGCCAGCAGCCTGGGGACAGGGGGCAAGATTTATGGCTACACCTTC. Translated, it gives CASSLGTGGKIYGYTF.

This chain links TRBV6-6 with TRBJ1-2; 7 bases agree with TRBD1. Germline trimming cut 0 bases from V and 0 bases from J; bases unmatched to any gene: 1. CDR1 and CDR2 (germline): MNHNY, SVGAGI (reference sequence). The CDR3 extends over 15 amino acids. CDR3 coding DNA: TGTGCCAGCAGTTACTCGGGGACAGCTAACTATGGCTACACCTTC. It yields the protein CASSYSGTANYGYTF.

J is TRBJ2-7 and V is TRBV5-1; 8 bases align to TRBD1. The CDR3 has 14 residues. The trim removed 0 bases at V and 6 bases at J, leaving 5 bases unmatched. Germline CDR1 reads SGHRS; CDR2 reads YFSETQ. The CDR3 loop reads CASSLGDRGSEQYF. CDR3 DNA sequence: TGCGCCAGCAGCTTGGGAGACAGGGGAAGCGAGCAGTACTTC.

The J gene is TRBJ2-7, the V gene TRBV7-2, with TRBD2 identical over 10 bases. Germline loops: CDR1 SGHTA, CDR2 FQGNSA. After removal of 2 bases from V and 3 bases from J, the junction contained 1 base not matched to a gene. The CDR3 covers 14 residues. The DNA for the CDR3 is TGTGCCAGCAGCTTATTAGCGGGAGGCTACGAGCAGTACTTC. The encoded protein is CASSLLAGGYEQYF.

This chain joins TRBV18 and TRBJ1-1; D is unclear. The CDR3 is 13 residues long. Trimming shortened V by 6 bases and J by 1 base, and 9 bases separated the two germline ends. From germline, CDR1 is KGHSH and CDR2 LQKENI. CDR3 amino acids: CASSPSTNTEAFF. The DNA for the CDR3 is TGTGCCAGCTCCCCGTCCACGAACACTGAAGCTTTCTTT.

The chain is built from TRBV11-2 and TRBJ2-3; TRBD1 agrees at 10 bases. The CDR3 contains 17 residues. CDR1 is SGHAT and CDR2 is FQNNGV in the germline V gene. V shed 1 base, J shed 14 bases, and the junction held 18 bases outside the gene matches. In DNA form, the CDR3 reads TGTGCCAGCAGCTTAGGGACAGGGGGTTCCCTTACTTTCGGCACGTATTTT. Its protein product is CASSLGTGGSLTFGTYF. Based on the CDR3 plus reference TRBV11-2 and TRBJ2-3, the full variable domain is EAGVAQSPRYKIIEKRQSVAFWCNPISGHATLYWYQQILGQGPKLLIQFQNNGVVDDSQLPKDRFSAERLKGVDSTLKIQPAKLEDSAVYLCASSLGTGGSLTFGTYFGPGTRLTVL.